This section outlines one T cell receptor (beta chain) sequence together with its context. TCRdb itself ran the RT-PCR reads through MiXCR, one entry per CDR3 protein. The table lists hundreds of thousands of distinct CDR3 sequences, 13% to 15% of them singletons. J lost 4 bases, V lost 5 bases, and 15 bases had no gene match. CDR1 is SGHAT and CDR2 is FQDESV in the germline V gene (reference sequence). The CDR3 contains 17 residues. The rearrangement joins TRBV11-1 to TRBJ1-1; 8 positions agree with TRBD1. The sample consisted of memory CD4+ T cells from blood. The receptor comes from a female donor in good health, serving as a healthy control. The CDR3 DNA reads TGTGCCAGCAGCCTTCGACAGGGGAGTTTGGGGGGCACTGAAGCTTTCTTT. Translated: CASSLRQGSLGGTEAFF.